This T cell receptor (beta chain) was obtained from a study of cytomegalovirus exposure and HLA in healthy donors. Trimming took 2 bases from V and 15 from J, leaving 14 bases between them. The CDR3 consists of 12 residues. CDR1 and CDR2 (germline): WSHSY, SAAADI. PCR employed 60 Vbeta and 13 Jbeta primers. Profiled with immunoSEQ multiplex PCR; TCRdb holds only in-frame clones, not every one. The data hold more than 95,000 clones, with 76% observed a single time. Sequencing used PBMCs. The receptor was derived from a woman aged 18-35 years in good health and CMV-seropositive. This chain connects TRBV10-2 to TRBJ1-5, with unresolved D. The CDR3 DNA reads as TGCGCCAGCAGTGAGACGAGGCAATTGCCGCATTTT. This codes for CASSETRQLPHF.